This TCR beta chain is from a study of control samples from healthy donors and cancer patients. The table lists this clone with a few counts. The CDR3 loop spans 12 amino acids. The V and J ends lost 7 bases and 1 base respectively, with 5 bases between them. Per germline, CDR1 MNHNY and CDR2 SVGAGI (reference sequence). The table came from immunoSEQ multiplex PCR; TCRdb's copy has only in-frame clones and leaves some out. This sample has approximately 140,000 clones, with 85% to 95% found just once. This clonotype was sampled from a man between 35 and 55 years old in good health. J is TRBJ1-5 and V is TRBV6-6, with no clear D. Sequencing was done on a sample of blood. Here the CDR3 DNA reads TGTGCCAGCAAGGACAGCAATCAGCCCCAGCATTTT. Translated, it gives CASKDSNQPQHF.